This section outlines one T cell receptor (beta chain) sequence together with its context. Its antigen is still unknown. No base-level quality is on record; no much larger clone is a single base apart. Separate from the approximately 690-subject first cohort, the validation cohort of roughly 110 subjects was the group to which the donors belonged. The CDR3 starts with the cysteine, ends with the phenylalanine, and has 14 residues. Only the CDR3 DNA is retained, 42 bases long and in frame from the first base. V lost 5 bases and J lost 9 bases; the stretch between them is 17 bases long. From a lookup of the germline V gene (reference sequence), CDR1 and CDR2 are SEHNR and FQNEAQ. This record belongs to a study of cytomegalovirus exposure and HLA in healthy donors (dated by TCRdb to 2016 to 2017). With regard to the full study: According to a later analysis, one platform produced both the 120 validation repertoires and the approximately 660 repertoires of the first cohort. To predict cytomegalovirus infection status, the study combined high-throughput TCR immunosequencing, statistical association of individual TCRs with disease status, and machine learning. The aim of the study was to test whether cataloging public T cell receptors could identify signatures of past pathogen exposure. A separate validation cohort of roughly 130 different subjects was used in addition to the roughly 640-subject first cohort.

Preparation of the library involved the immunoSEQ multiplex PCR assay. The source study handled its data this way. A statistical classification framework was built to diagnose cytomegalovirus status from the catalog of TCR beta chain sequences. Drawn from immuneACCESS, this table holds only the in-frame rearrangements with V and J called that TCRdb kept. Clones are partly lost; checked studies trace under half to an unresolved V gene and leave the rest unexplained. That table gives V, J and clone size, and the DNA gave D and trimming. The sample table lists tens of thousands of clones, roughly 96% of them with a count of one. Around 0.69% of the sample lies in the top ten. Here is what the overall study found, with its caveats: The validation cohort had no HLA typing available for a later analysis, so co-occurrence within that cohort was assessed over all 120 or so repertoires. Most TCR sequences were seen in very few donors, while some public TCRs were found in many individuals. In vitro tests confirmed that three of the cytomegalovirus-associated TCR beta chains recognize cytomegalovirus antigens. A later analysis found that TCRs clustered in the first cohort also tended to co-occur in the approximately 120 validation repertoires, with 94% of cluster scores above 0. The classifier was reported to diagnose cytomegalovirus status with high specificity and sensitivity in both the original cohort and the validation cohort. A total of fewer than 200 TCR beta chains were listed by the study as associated with cytomegalovirus. The authors suggested that the approach could potentially be extended to other disease states and immunological phenotypes.

The receptor was isolated from a woman aged 18-29 years in good health and CMV-seronegative. The specimen sequenced was PBMCs. The V and J segments used are TRBV7-9 and TRBJ2-1; confidence is insufficient to name the D gene. CDR3 region: CASSALYAVTEQFF. Here is the DNA: TGTGCCAGCAGCGCGTTATACGCGGTGACTGAGCAGTTCTTC.